This TCR beta chain was profiled in a study of blood T cell repertoires in COVID-19 (dated by TCRdb to 2020 to 2021). Context from the whole study: Collaborator samples came from the United States, Italy and Spain and covered acute and convalescent phases of COVID-19. The material from the prospective study consisted of cDNA or gDNA derived from T cells, B-cell-depleted T cells, or PBMCs. The dataset comprised deeply sampled blood TCRbeta repertoires from subjects exposed to, actively infected with, or recovered from COVID-19. A freely available public database, intended as a resource for researchers studying the immune response to SARS-CoV-2, is where the repertoires were released. The samples were drawn from two sources: the first 160 participants of the ongoing ImmuneRACE study, and 1,000 to 1,500 subjects contributed by 6 global collaborators. A de-identified subject ID, COVID-19 status, age in years and sex were almost always included in the sample metadata. Where HLA class I and class II types were available, the types were taken from metadata supplied by the sample provider, not from assay-based typing.

TCRbeta CDR3 regions were amplified from genomic DNA by means of the immunoSEQ Assay, a bias-controlled multiplex PCR. Regarding the original processing steps: Nucleated cell counts per sample were estimated from amplification of reference gene primers within the assay. To quantify the absolute abundance of each unique TCRbeta CDR3 rearrangement, sequence reads were collapsed and filtered. For each sample, productive Simpson clonality was calculated as the square root of Simpson's diversity index across productive rearrangements. The source is immuneACCESS, and TCRdb retained only in-frame sequences with V and J called. Part of the clones is not carried over; for the studies checked, unresolved V genes explain less than half of this, and the remainder is unexplained. V and J calls plus clone size are reproduced from that table; the DNA served to infer D and trimming. The sample table lists 250,000 to 400,000 clones, about nine tenths of them with a count of one. The top ten hold approximately 1.8% of the sample.

One collaborating source in Seattle enrolled patients during active infection and followed them longitudinally through the course of disease. Each collaborating institution followed its own protocols to collect whole blood in K2EDTA tubes. For TCRbeta analysis, collaborators shipped samples in one of three forms: frozen whole blood, isolated PBMCs, or DNA extracted from either of those sample types. Results and caveats for the whole study, not just this receptor: The quantity of clinical and demographic metadata differed by source and by participant and was supplied without curation.

V is cut back by 5 bases and J by 3 bases, with 3 bases in the junction unmatched. The germline V gene encodes CDR1 MNHEY and CDR2 SVGAGI. CDR3 length: 13 amino acids, cysteine to valine. Only the CDR3 region is kept as DNA, spanning 39 bases read in frame from base 1. A note on this clone: The specificity of this receptor is unknown. Per-nucleotide qualities are absent, and no much larger clonotype sits a single base away.

Sequencing was done on a sample of peripheral blood. The chain is encoded by TRBV6-5 joined to TRBJ2-7, and TRBD1 matches 8 of the central bases. This TCR derives from a woman aged 30 to 39 with COVID-19, enrolled during active disease. CDR3 loop: CASSRQGFYEQYV. The sequenced DNA: TGTGCCAGCAGTCGACAGGGGTTCTACGAGCAGTACGTC.